The rows below give T cell receptor beta chains drawn from one sample of a study of cytomegalovirus exposure and HLA in healthy donors. The assay was immunoSEQ multiplex PCR, and TCRdb's table has in-frame clones only and misses some. The sample has about 100,000 clones; about four fifths are singletons. The sample was PBMCs. The receptors here all came from a man aged 35 to 55 in good health and CMV-seropositive. Both conserved end residues are part of each CDR3.

>TRBJ2-2|TRBV4-1
CASSQEAGLDTGELFF
>TRBJ1-5|TRBV6-1
CASMSGAWEPQHF
>TRBJ1-6|TRBV6-1
CASSEMRVNSPLHF
>TRBJ2-7|TRBV2
CASSLDKPQYEQYF
>TRBJ1-1|TRBV11-2
CASSTNRAATEAFF
>TRBJ1-4|TRBV6-5
CASSYNLDRVGEKLFF
>TRBJ2-5|TRBV27
CASSLFGTVGETQYF
>TRBJ1-5|TRBV11-2
CASSLAGTGTQPQHF
>TRBJ2-5|TRBV11-2
CASSLKRGGSGETQYF
>TRBJ2-1|TRBV30
CAWNTAAGGEQFF
>.|TRBV15
CAVGRPSSYEQYF
>TRBJ2-7|TRBV11-3
CASSYGGRPYEQYF
>TRBJ2-3|TRBV6-5
CASSLGQVEDTQYF
>TRBJ1-1|TRBV27
CASSTLNTEAFF
>TRBJ1-2|TRBV5-1
CASSDGFYGYTF
>TRBJ1-5|TRBV5-1
CASSGTGDQPQHF
>TRBJ1-1|TRBV2
CATSSQGGGEAFF
>TRBJ2-6|TRBV5-4
CASSLQGWLSGANVLTF
>TRBJ2-7|TRBV20-1
CSAIAAYEQYF
>TRBJ1-1|TRBV5-1
CASSLTGSATEAFF
>TRBJ1-2|TRBV19
CASSSTGNYGYTF
>TRBJ1-1|TRBV7-9
CASSLAASGEAFF
>TRBJ1-4|TRBV28
CASSLGGAGNEKLFF
>TRBJ1-2|TRBV2
CASSEGQGSGYTF
>TRBJ2-5|TRBV2
CASRQTGTGETQYF
>TRBJ1-2|TRBV4-2
CASSQGTDRAGGYTF